This T cell receptor (beta chain) was recorded in a study of T cells in localized non-small cell lung cancer. General study results and limits: Sequencing involved a lone tumor region, leaving heterogeneity possible. Uninvolved adjacent lung showed peak T cell clonality, exceeding tumor. Higher T cell density in the blood was associated with longer overall survival, whereas higher adjacent-lung clonality associated with shorter survival. Median approximately 61 top-100 tumor clones were shared with paired adjacent lung.

CDR1 is LGHNA and CDR2 is YSLEER in the germline V gene. Trimming took 1 base from V and 5 from J; bases not matched to a gene: 6. This CDR3 spans 16 amino acids. Of note for this clone: What it binds is unknown.

Measured with immunoSEQ multiplex PCR; TCRdb has only the in-frame clones, and not every one. The table has under 40,000 clones, about nine tenths seen once; the top ten hold 17%. The V gene is TRBV4-3, the J gene TRBJ1-5; 9 bases agree with TRBD1. The specimen was peripheral blood mononuclear cells, collected before any cancer treatment. The receptor's source is a man aged 40-75 years with stage III lung adenocarcinoma. The CDR3 region is CASSQAPGQGHQPQHF. CDR3 coding DNA: TGCGCCAGCAGCCAAGCTCCGGGACAGGGTCATCAGCCCCAGCATTTT.